This paragraph covers one T cell receptor (beta chain) sequence. The data were obtained in a study of blood T cell repertoires in COVID-19. At the level of the study: Acute and convalescent COVID-19 specimens originated in the United States, Italy and Spain. Sources were T cells, B-cell-depleted T cells, or PBMCs; the material itself was cDNA or gDNA.

Sequenced by immunoSEQ multiplex PCR; TCRdb stores in-frame clones only, minus some. Of 150,000 to 200,000 clones in the sample, 60% to 85% were seen once. The material sequenced was peripheral blood. This receptor was obtained from a man between 60 and 75 years old with acute or convalescent COVID-19.

CDR3: CATSRDYRVGNQPQHF. The CDR3 bases are TGTGCCACCAGCAGAGATTACAGGGTTGGCAATCAGCCCCAGCATTTT. V and J are TRBV15 and TRBJ1-5; weak D call: TRBD1 (6 bases). The length of the CDR3 is 16 residues. The germline gives CDR1 LNHNV, CDR2 YYDKDF (reference sequence). Trimming removed 0 bases at V and 2 bases at J, with 11 bases between.